Presented here are 23 T cell receptor beta chains from one specimen sequenced in a study of cytotoxic CD8 clonotypes in ibrutinib-treated CLL. Sequencing was performed with immunoSEQ multiplex PCR; in TCRdb, only in-frame clones are kept and a portion is missing. The table has a few thousand clones, about 70% seen once. The sample in question was PBMCs, obtained before ibrutinib treatment. These receptors came from a human donor with chronic lymphocytic leukemia.

Only a few counts were recorded for this clone. CDR3 nucleotides: TGTGCCAGCAGCCCGGGGACTAGCGGGGGGGCCTACGAGCAGTACTTC. As protein: CASSPGTSGGAYEQYF. This chain uses TRBV13 with TRBJ2-7; 16 nucleotides agree with TRBD2. Germline values: CDR1 PRHDT, CDR2 FYEKMQ (reference sequence). CDR3 length: 16 amino acids. V dropped 5 bases and J dropped 2; count of bases not matched to a gene: 3.

The chain is built from TRBV5-6 and TRBJ2-1; D is uncertain. The CDR3 length is 16 residues. Trimming cost V 4 bases and J 6 bases, with 20 bases left between them. Germline V CDR1 and CDR2: SGHDT, YYEEEE. The CDR3 DNA reads as TGTGCCAGCAGCCCCCCACTGGGTCTTCCCCCCAATGAGCAGTTCTTC. The encoded protein is CASSPPLGLPPNEQFF.

V and J are TRBV7-3 and TRBJ2-6; 8 bases are a match to TRBD1. Germline-derived CDR1 and CDR2 are SGHTA and FQGTGA. The CDR3 covers 19 residues. V lost 4 bases and J lost 1; bases outside the gene matches: 12. CDR3 in DNA: TGTGCCAGCAGCTCCCGTCCGACAGGGGTAGTTTCTGGGGCCAACGTCCTGACTTTC. Translation gives CASSSRPTGVVSGANVLTF.

This chain connects TRBV4-3 to TRBJ1-3; D may be TRBD1 (5 bases). The CDR3 has 14 residues. The germline V gene encodes CDR1 LGHNA and CDR2 YSLEER. V was pared by 2 bases and J by 9 bases, with 14 bases between. CDR3 region: CASSQQGTESTIYF. As DNA, the CDR3 is TGCGCCAGCAGCCAACAGGGAACTGAGAGCACCATATATTTT.

The chain uses TRBV11-2 and TRBJ2-1; no definite D call. V was trimmed by 7 bases and J by 9 bases, leaving 10 bases between them. Germline V gene data show CDR1 as SGHAT and CDR2 as FQNNGV. The CDR3 consists of 11 residues. CDR3 DNA: TGTGCCAGCAACCTAATGGGTGAGCAGTTCTTC. Protein: CASNLMGEQFF.

The chain uses TRBV10-3 and TRBJ2-3, with TRBD2 matching over 12 bases. This CDR3 has 16 residues. CDR1 is ENHRY and CDR2 is SYGVKD in the germline V gene. After removal of 3 bases from V and 3 bases from J, the junction contained 4 bases not matched to a gene. The CDR3 here is CAISDPSGGATDTQYF. The CDR3, as DNA: TGTGCCATCAGTGATCCTAGCGGGGGGGCGACAGATACGCAGTATTTT.

The chain links TRBV2 to TRBJ2-7; perhaps TRBD1 as D (5 bases). The CDR3 totals 13 residues. Trimming removed 8 bases at V and 4 bases at J, with 15 bases between. Germline CDR1 and CDR2: SNHLY and FYNNEI. CDR3 DNA: TGTGCCAGCGGACACCCGGAAATATACGAGCAGTACTTC. Translation: CASGHPEIYEQYF. Variable domain in full (rest from reference TRBV2 and TRBJ2-7): EPEVTQTPSHQVTQMGQEVILRCVPISNHLYFYWYRQILGQKVEFLVSFYNNEISEKSEIFDDQFSVERPDGSNFTLKIRSTKLEDSAMYFCASGHPEIYEQYFGPGTRLTVT.

The V call is TRBV5-4, the J call TRBJ2-7; D perhaps matches TRBD2 (6 bases). Germline V gene data show CDR1 as SGHNT and CDR2 as YYREEE (reference sequence). CDR3 length: 14 residues. Trimming shortened V by 1 base and J by 2 bases, and 10 bases separated the two germline ends. Here the CDR3 DNA reads TGTGCCAGCAGCTTGTCAGGGACTCCCTACGAGCAGTACTTC. Encoded protein: CASSLSGTPYEQYF.

The rearrangement joins TRBV14 to TRBJ2-3, with TRBD1 matching over 8 bases. CDR1 is SGHDN, CDR2 FVKESK, per germline. The ends lost 1 base at V and 5 bases at J; junction bases unmatched: 8. This CDR3 has 16 amino acids. CDR3: CASSQGTWTGRDTQYF. CDR3 DNA: TGTGCCAGCAGCCAAGGGACCTGGACAGGGCGAGATACGCAGTATTTT.

This clone was recorded only once. V gene TRBV7-9 combines with J gene TRBJ2-7; maybe TRBD2 (7 bases). Germline-derived CDR1 and CDR2 are SEHNR and FQNEAQ (reference sequence). This CDR3 region has 17 residues. Deletions cut 1 base from V and 7 bases from J, with 23 bases between. CDR3 protein: CASSLGAVWAGAEEQYF. The CDR3 nucleotides read TGTGCCAGCAGCTTAGGAGCCGTTTGGGCGGGGGCTGAAGAGCAGTACTTC.

The chain joins TRBV7-2 to TRBJ2-3, with no clear D. CDR1 and CDR2 from the germline V gene are SGHTA and FQGNSA. V shed 4 bases and J shed 4 bases, with 9 bases lying between them. The CDR3 spans 13 residues. The CDR3 nucleotides read TGTGCCAGCAGCTCTGGCTGGGCAGATACGCAGTATTTT. It translates to CASSSGWADTQYF.

There are a few counts of this clone. The chain employs TRBV30 and TRBJ1-5; 8 bases fit TRBD1. Germline CDR1 reads GTSNPN; CDR2 reads SVGIG (reference sequence). The CDR3 spans 14 residues. Unmatched junction bases numbered 3, after V lost 1 base and J lost 4 bases. The DNA for the CDR3 is TGTGCCTGGAGTGCACAGGGGGGTAATCAGCCCCAGCATTTT. It is translated as CAWSAQGGNQPQHF.

The V gene is TRBV18, the J gene TRBJ2-1, with 12 bases aligning to TRBD2. From germline, CDR1 is KGHSH and CDR2 LQKENI. The J segment lost 4 bases and the V segment lost 4 bases, leaving 5 bases of the junction unmatched. The CDR3 has 16 amino acids. The CDR3 coding sequence is TGTGCCAGCTCACAACTAGCGGGGGGTCCTTACAATGAGCAGTTCTTC. Encoded protein: CASSQLAGGPYNEQFF. The whole variable domain, filled in from reference TRBV18 and TRBJ2-1, reads NAGVMQNPRHLVRRRGQEARLRCSPMKGHSHVYWYRQLPEEGLKFMVYLQKENIIDESGMPKERFSAEFPKEGPSILRIQQVVRGDSAAYFCASSQLAGGPYNEQFFGPGTRLTVL.

This clone appeared a single time. The chain carries TRBV9 and TRBJ2-7; no clear D gene. V dropped 0 bases and J dropped 6 bases, with 10 bases sitting between them. The CDR3 is 13 residues long. Germline V gene sequence: CDR1 SGDLS, CDR2 YYNGEE. This CDR3 reads CASSVATASEQYF. The CDR3 bases are TGTGCCAGCAGCGTAGCTACTGCCAGCGAGCAGTACTTC. Full variable domain (rest looked up from reference TRBV9 and TRBJ2-7): DSGVTQTPKHLITATGQRVTLRCSPRSGDLSVYWYQQSLDQGLQFLIQYYNGEERAKGNILERFSAQQFPDLHSELNLSSLELGDSALYFCASSVATASEQYFGPGTRLTVT.

The rearrangement joins TRBV27 to TRBJ1-1; D may be TRBD1 (5 bases). This CDR3 spans 15 amino acids. CDR1 MNHEY and CDR2 SMNVEV come from the germline V gene (reference sequence). Trimming shortened V by 8 bases and J by 4 bases, and 20 bases separated the two germline ends. The CDR3 DNA is TGTGCCAGCTCCCCAACGGGGGTCGGAGTCACTGAAGCTTTCTTT. Translated, it gives CASSPTGVGVTEAFF.

V and J are TRBV4-1 and TRBJ2-2; no definite D call. The CDR3 runs to 14 residues. The V end was cut by 1 base, the J end by 3 bases, with 6 bases between. Germline lookup yields CDR1 MGHRA and CDR2 YSYEKL. The CDR3 coding sequence is TGCGCCAGCAGCCAAGTGGAGCACACCGGGGAGCTGTTTTTT. This gives the protein CASSQVEHTGELFF.

The chain is built from TRBV5-4 and TRBJ1-2, with D perhaps TRBD1 (5 bases). The ends were cut back, 6 bases at V and 8 bases at J, with 14 bases in the middle. Germline V lookup: CDR1 SGHNT, CDR2 YYREEE (reference sequence). The CDR3 is 12 residues long. CDR3: CASTVGGDGYTF. The CDR3 DNA sequence: TGTGCCAGCACCGTGGGGGGGGACGGCTACACCTTC.

The rearrangement joins TRBV6-6 to TRBJ2-7; TRBD2 is a possible D gene (6 bases). CDR1 and CDR2 (germline): MNHNY, SVGAGI (reference sequence). The CDR3 has 16 residues. V was shortened by 0 bases and J by 3 bases, with 15 bases between the two germline ends. Written as DNA, the CDR3 is TGTGCCAGCAGTTACTCCCCGCGGGGCACCTTCTACGAGCAGTACTTC. It encodes CASSYSPRGTFYEQYF.

This chain connects TRBV5-1 to TRBJ1-2, with 12 bases identical to TRBD1. Per the germline V gene, CDR1 is SGHRS and CDR2 is YFSETQ. The junction had 6 bases not matched to a gene; V was cut back by 7 bases and J by 2 bases. The CDR3 is 15 residues long. CDR3 amino acids: CASGTGTGGNYGYTF. CDR3 DNA sequence: TGCGCCAGCGGAACCGGGACAGGGGGCAACTATGGCTACACCTTC.

This clone was seen more than once but under ten times. The chain combines TRBV19 with TRBJ1-1; weak D call: TRBD1 (5 bases). Germline CDR1 LNHDA, CDR2 SQIVND (reference sequence). The CDR3 length is 14 residues. Trimming cost V 5 bases and J 3 bases, with 13 bases left between them. The CDR3 region has the DNA TGTGCCAGTAGTCGCCTCACAGGTCACACTGAAGCTTTCTTT. It specifies CASSRLTGHTEAFF.

The chain employs TRBV7-2 and TRBJ1-2, with D perhaps matching TRBD1 (6 bases). The V gene's germline CDR1 is SGHTA and CDR2 FQGNSA. Trimming removed 5 bases at V and 6 bases at J, with 16 bases between. This CDR3 is built from 14 residues. Here the CDR3 reads CASSLRGARDGYTF. CDR3 bases: TGTGCCAGCAGCCTACGGGGGGCTAGAGATGGCTACACCTTC. Filled out from reference TRBV7-2 and TRBJ1-2, the complete variable domain reads GAGVSQSPSNKVTEKGKDVELRCDPISGHTALYWYRQSLGQGLEFLIYFQGNSAPDKSGLPSDRFSAERTGGSVSTLTIQRTQQEDSAVYLCASSLRGARDGYTFGSGTRLTVV.

This clone was seen just once. This chain uses TRBV19 with TRBJ2-2, with TRBD1 identical over 8 bases. The CDR3 loop spans 14 amino acids. The J segment lost 4 bases and the V segment lost 8 bases, leaving 6 bases of the junction unmatched. Per the germline V gene, CDR1 is LNHDA and CDR2 is SQIVND (reference sequence). The CDR3 DNA reads as TGTGCCAGTTCAGACAGGGGAGGCACCGGGGAGCTGTTTTTT. Protein sequence: CASSDRGGTGELFF.

The genes are TRBV11-2 and TRBJ1-1, with 9 bases identical to TRBD1. CDR3 size: 13 residues. The junction had 8 bases not matched to a gene; V was cut back by 5 bases and J by 10 bases. CDR1 SGHAT and CDR2 FQNNGV come from the germline V gene. The DNA for the CDR3 is TGTGCCAGCAGCCCACGGACAGGGGAAGGAGCTTTCTTT. Encoded protein: CASSPRTGEGAFF.